This paragraph covers one T cell receptor (beta chain) sequence. The antigen is not known. Looked up from germline, CDR1 is SQVTM and CDR2 is ANQGSEA. CDR3 size: 10 residues. Trimming took off 6 bases at V and 8 bases at J, with 10 bases between the two ends. PCR was performed a second time for about 7 to 12 cycles using a sample-barcoded 5' primer and a J-beta primer mix. MiXCR was run by TCRdb on the 5' RACE reads, yielding one entry per CDR3 protein. The sample carries around 750,000 distinct CDR3 sequences, about 55% recorded once. In each sample, at least 6 million PBMCs were isolated. This record comes from a study of blood T cells in healthy people across ages. Study-level results: It was not possible, with unsorted PBMCs, to conclusively compare naive and antigen-experienced cells. In older individuals, TCR beta diversity per million T cells was lower, falling roughly linearly with age.

This chain uses TRBV29-1 with TRBJ1-1; D is undetermined. The sample taken for sequencing was blood. This receptor was taken from a man aged 80 or over in good health. This CDR3 reads CSVSGGEAFF. The CDR3 DNA is TGCAGCGTGTCGGGAGGGGAAGCTTTCTTT.